This T cell receptor beta chain was profiled in a study of neurological immune-mediated disorders. Noted time point: longitudinal time-point 1 (baseline). The CDR3 contains 14 residues. Per the germline V gene, CDR1 is MNHNS and CDR2 is SASEGT. V lost 5 bases to trimming and J lost 2 bases, with 9 bases between them. TCRdb redid the calling of the 5' RACE reads with MiXCR, one entry per CDR3 protein. This table holds approximately 46,000 distinct CDR3 sequences, 9% to 10% found once. The rearrangement uses TRBV6-1 and TRBJ1-4; D unclear. This TCR came from a middle-aged woman in good health. Sequencing used PBMCs. The CDR3 DNA reads TGTGCCAGCAGTTACGTGGGTACTAATGAAAAACTGTTTTTT. Amino acids: CASSYVGTNEKLFF.